This T cell receptor beta chain derives from a study of blood T cell repertoires in COVID-19. Study context: Samples representing acute and convalescent COVID-19 were sourced from the United States, Italy and Spain. Sample material is recorded as cDNA or gDNA derived from T cells, B-cell-depleted T cells, or PBMCs.

The CDR3 contains 15 residues. J gave up 1 base and V 3 bases, and 5 bases lay outside the gene matches. Germline CDR1 is SGHRS and CDR2 is YFSETQ. Authors' methods: Reference gene primer amplification in the assay estimated nucleated cell counts. TCRdb's copy holds only in-frame clones and misses some; the assay was immunoSEQ multiplex PCR. D and trimming come from the DNA, and the V and J calls and clone size come from that table. This table holds about 110,000 clones, about four fifths found once. This clone has a handful of counts. The receptor comes from a woman aged 60-75 years with acute or convalescent COVID-19. This chain uses TRBV5-1 with TRBJ2-5; TRBD1 aligns across 8 bases. The sequencing sample was made of peripheral blood. The CDR3 nucleotides are TGCGCCAGCAGCTGGACGGACAGGGTCCAAGAGACCCAGTACTTC. Translating gives CASSWTDRVQETQYF.